This T cell receptor beta chain originates from a study of blood T cell repertoires in COVID-19. The V segment lost 2 bases and the J segment 1 base; nucleotides outside the gene matches: 19. Germline V gene sequence: CDR1 MRHNA, CDR2 SNTAGT. The CDR3 has 21 amino acids. Seattle-derived patients entered the study during active infection and were followed longitudinally. Some clones are missing from TCRdb's copy, which holds only in-frame ones; the method was immunoSEQ multiplex PCR. In the table there are about 150,000 clones, 70% to 90% of which are singletons. This sequence was found in a man older than 75 with COVID-19, enrolled during active disease. Specimen: peripheral blood. The chain joins TRBV6-4 to TRBJ2-3, with TRBD2 identical over 9 bases. CDR3 DNA: TGTGCCAGCAGTGACCACTCCGCTAGGGCGGGGGGGCCGGTGGGCACAGATACGCAGTATTTT. It yields the protein CASSDHSARAGGPVGTDTQYF.